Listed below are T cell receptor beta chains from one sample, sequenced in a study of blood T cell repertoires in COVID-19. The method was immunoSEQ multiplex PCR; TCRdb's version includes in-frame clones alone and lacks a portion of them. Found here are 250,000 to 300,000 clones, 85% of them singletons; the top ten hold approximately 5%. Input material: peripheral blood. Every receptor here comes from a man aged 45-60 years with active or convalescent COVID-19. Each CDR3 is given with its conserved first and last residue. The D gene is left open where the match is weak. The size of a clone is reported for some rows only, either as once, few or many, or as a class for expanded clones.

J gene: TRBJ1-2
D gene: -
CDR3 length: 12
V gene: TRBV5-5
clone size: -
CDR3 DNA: TGTGCCAGCAGCTTGGCAGAAGTTGGCTACACCTTC
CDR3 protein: CASSLAEVGYTF

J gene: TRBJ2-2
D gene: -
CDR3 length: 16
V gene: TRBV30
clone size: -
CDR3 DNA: TGTGCCTGGAATCGTGGTGGGGGCAGTGTTATCGGGGAGCTGTTTTTT
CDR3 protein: CAWNRGGGSVIGELFF

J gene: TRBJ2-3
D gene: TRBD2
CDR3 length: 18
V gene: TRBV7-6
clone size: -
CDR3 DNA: TGTGCCAGCAGCTTAGCGGGGGTGACTAGCGGGACCTCAGATACGCAGTATTTT
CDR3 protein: CASSLAGVTSGTSDTQYF

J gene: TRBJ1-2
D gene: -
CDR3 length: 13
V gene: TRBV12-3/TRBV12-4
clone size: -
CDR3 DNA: TGTGCCAGCAGTTTTACAGACCCCTATGGCTACACCTTC
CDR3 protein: CASSFTDPYGYTF

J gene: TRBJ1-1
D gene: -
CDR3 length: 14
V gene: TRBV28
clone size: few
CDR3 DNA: TGTGCCAGCAGTTTTGGGGGGACGAACACTGAAGCTTTCTTT
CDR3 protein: CASSFGGTNTEAFF

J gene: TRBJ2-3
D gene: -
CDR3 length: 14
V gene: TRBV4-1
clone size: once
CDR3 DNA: TGCGCCAGCAGCCGGCCACGGGGAACAGATACGCAGTATTTT
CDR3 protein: CASSRPRGTDTQYF

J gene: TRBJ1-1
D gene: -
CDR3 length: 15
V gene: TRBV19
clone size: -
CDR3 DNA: TGTGCCAGTAGTATAGCCGAGGGTATGGGCACTGAAGCTTTCTTT
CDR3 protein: CASSIAEGMGTEAFF

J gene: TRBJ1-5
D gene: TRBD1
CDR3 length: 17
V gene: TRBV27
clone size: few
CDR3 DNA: TGTGCCAGCAGTAGGACAGGGGTCGGTAGCAGCAATCAGCCCCAGCATTTT
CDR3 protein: CASSRTGVGSSNQPQHF

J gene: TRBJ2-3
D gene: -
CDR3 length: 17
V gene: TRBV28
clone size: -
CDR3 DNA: TGTGCCAGCAGTTTTGGCAGGGGCCAGACCCGCACAGATACGCAGTATTTT
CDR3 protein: CASSFGRGQTRTDTQYF

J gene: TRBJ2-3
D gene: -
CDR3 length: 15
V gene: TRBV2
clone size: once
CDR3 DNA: TGTGCCAGCACTGACCCCGCGGGTAGCACAGATACGCAGTATTTT
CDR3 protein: CASTDPAGSTDTQYF

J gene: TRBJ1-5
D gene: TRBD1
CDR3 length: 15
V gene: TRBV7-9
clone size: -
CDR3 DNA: TGTGCCAGCAGCTTAGGGACAGGAGAAAATCAGCCCCAGCATTTT
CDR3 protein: CASSLGTGENQPQHF